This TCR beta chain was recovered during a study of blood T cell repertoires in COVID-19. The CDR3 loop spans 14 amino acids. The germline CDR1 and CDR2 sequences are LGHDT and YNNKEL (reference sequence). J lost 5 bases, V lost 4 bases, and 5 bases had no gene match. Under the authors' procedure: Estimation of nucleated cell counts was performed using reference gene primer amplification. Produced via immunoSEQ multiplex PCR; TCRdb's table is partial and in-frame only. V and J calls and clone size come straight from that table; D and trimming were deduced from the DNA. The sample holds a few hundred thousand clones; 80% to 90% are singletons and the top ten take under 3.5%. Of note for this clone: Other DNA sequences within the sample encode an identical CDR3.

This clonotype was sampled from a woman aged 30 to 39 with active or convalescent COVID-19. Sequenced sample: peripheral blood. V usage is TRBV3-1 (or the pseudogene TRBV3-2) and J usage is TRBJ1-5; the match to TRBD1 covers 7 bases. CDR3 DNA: TGTGCCAGCAGCCCCAGACAGGGCTATCAGCCCCAGCATTTT. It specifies CASSPRQGYQPQHF.